This TCR beta chain derives from a study of CD8 T cells in ankylosing spondylitis. Findings and limits, study-wide: In ankylosing spondylitis patients, matched synovial fluid reportedly showed significant enrichment of disease-linked clones. Some motif variants had been reported before (in reactive arthritis synovial fluid and blood). Disease-linked clones displayed a CD8+ phenotype and appeared relatively rarely in peripheral blood.

Via MiXCR, TCRdb re-called the 5' RACE reads, giving one row per CDR3 protein. The table lists roughly 250,000 distinct CDR3 sequences, over 9.5% of them singletons, with about 2.5% in the top ten. The germline V gene encodes CDR1 SGHRS and CDR2 YFSETQ. The CDR3 is made up of 16 amino acids. Trimming took 5 bases from V and 5 from J; bases not matched to a gene: 13. This clonotype was counted many times. Its antigen is unidentified. This sequence originates from a male donor with ankylosing spondylitis or in good health (not recorded which). Sequencing used blood, either unsorted or a sorted T cell fraction (not recorded which). V gene TRBV5-1 combines with J gene TRBJ2-1; 7 bases match TRBD2. CDR3 sequence: CASRSTRGGLDNEQFF. The CDR3 nucleotides are TGCGCCAGCAGGTCAACCCGGGGAGGGTTAGACAATGAGCAGTTCTTC.